The 20 T cell receptor beta chains below all came from one sample that was sequenced in a study of cytomegalovirus exposure and HLA in healthy donors (dated by TCRdb to about 2017). Library preparation used the immunoSEQ multiplex PCR assay. For the multiplex PCR, a mixture combining 60 forward primers for TCR Vbeta segments and 13 reverse primers for TCR Jbeta segments was used. TCRdb took over this immuneACCESS table, retaining in-frame rearrangements with V and J assigned. Such tables are incomplete; in checked studies, under half of the missing clones stem from an unresolved V gene, and the remainder is unexplained. Across this sample there are around 200,000 clones, with 75% to 85% seen only once. The ten largest clones add up to 0.6% to 0.7% of the sample. Sequencing input: PBMCs. The receptor set was obtained from a boy aged 5-17 years in good health and CMV-seronegative.

The V call is TRBV11-3, the J call TRBJ2-5; 15 bases are shared with TRBD2. This CDR3 has 17 residues. V lost 4 bases to trimming and J lost 5 bases; unmatched junction nucleotides: 8. Germline V CDR1 and CDR2: SGHNT, YENEEA. This CDR3 reads CASSSRTSGRAAETQYF. CDR3 DNA: TGTGCCAGCAGCTCCAGGACTAGCGGGAGGGCCGCGGAGACCCAGTACTTC.

V usage is TRBV9 and J usage is TRBJ2-2; a possible D gene is TRBD2 (5 bases). The CDR3 runs to 15 residues. Trimming removed 0 bases at V and 5 bases at J, with 11 bases between. CDR1 and CDR2 (germline): SGDLS, YYNGEE. In DNA form, the CDR3 reads TGTGCCAGCAGCGTAGAACCGGGATTTACCGGGGAGCTGTTTTTT. Protein product: CASSVEPGFTGELFF.

About this clone itself: An end of the junction does not agree with germline; a read error may underlie this. This rearrangement joins TRBV29-1 to TRBJ1-1, with TRBD1 matching 8 bases. The CDR3 length is 14 residues. Germline V gene lookup returns CDR1 SQVTM and CDR2 ANQGSEA. CDR3 sequence: CSAEGQGSGTEAFF. The CDR3 coding sequence is TGCAGCGCTGAAGGACAGGGTTCGGGCACTGAAGCTTTCTTT.

The gene calls are TRBV5-4 and TRBJ2-7; tentatively, D is TRBD2 (6 bases). This CDR3 has 15 residues. V was clipped by 0 bases and J by 0 bases, with 10 bases between them. Germline CDR1 SGHNT, CDR2 YYREEE (reference sequence). The CDR3 DNA is TGTGCCAGCAGCTTGGTGGCGGGGAGCTCCTACGAGCAGTACTTC. Protein sequence: CASSLVAGSSYEQYF.

This sequence joins TRBV6-5 and TRBJ1-1; D uncertain. This CDR3 has 13 amino acids. The germline V gene encodes CDR1 MNHEY and CDR2 SVGAGI. V lost 7 bases and J lost 9, with 18 bases in between. The CDR3 spells CASTGQVLGKAFF. The DNA of the CDR3 is TGTGCCAGCACCGGTCAAGTTCTCGGGAAAGCTTTCTTT.

This clone was recorded only once. The gene calls are TRBV7-3 and TRBJ2-3; D is undetermined. Germline CDR1 is SGHTA and CDR2 is FQGTGA. V shed 2 bases and J shed 4 bases, with 10 bases lying between them. CDR3 length: 14 residues. CDR3 in amino acids: CASSLDQLPDTQYF. The CDR3 coding sequence is TGTGCCAGCAGCTTAGATCAACTGCCAGATACGCAGTATTTT.

The chain employs TRBV19 and TRBJ2-3; TRBD2 matches 13 bases. CDR1 and CDR2 (germline): LNHDA, SQIVND (reference sequence). With V trimmed by 5 bases and J by 4 bases, 12 bases remained unmatched. CDR3 size: 18 residues. The CDR3 here is CASSGKLLAGGLSDTQYF. The CDR3 nucleotides read TGTGCCAGTAGTGGGAAACTACTAGCGGGGGGGCTTTCAGATACGCAGTATTTT. Drawing the rest from reference TRBV19 and TRBJ2-3, the complete variable domain is DGGITQSPKYLFRKEGQNVTLSCEQNLNHDAMYWYRQDPGQGLRLIYYSQIVNDFQKGDIAEGYSVSREKKESFPLTVTSAQKNPTAFYLCASSGKLLAGGLSDTQYFGPGTRLTVL.

V gene TRBV6-1 combines with J gene TRBJ2-7; 8 bases fit TRBD2. With 8 bases clipped from V and 5 bases from J, the junction kept 5 bases outside the gene matches. This CDR3 comprises 12 residues. CDR1 and CDR2 from the germline V gene are MNHNS and SASEGT. This CDR3 reads CASGDGGDEQYF. CDR3 bases: TGTGCCAGCGGCGACGGGGGGGACGAGCAGTACTTC.

The chain links TRBV5-1 to TRBJ1-1; TRBD1 might be the D (6 bases). V was trimmed by 4 bases and J by 2 bases, leaving 18 bases between them. The CDR3 length is 16 residues. Germline assignment: CDR1 SGHRS and CDR2 YFSETQ. The DNA for the CDR3 is TGCGCCAGCAGCCCACTACAAGGGGGGGTAAACACTGAAGCTTTCTTT. Protein product: CASSPLQGGVNTEAFF.

With respect to this clone: One end of the junction does not line up with germline, which may come from a read error. The V gene is TRBV7-7, the J gene TRBJ2-2; 9 bases agree with TRBD1. The germline CDR1 and CDR2 sequences are SSHAT and FNYEAQ (reference sequence). There are 15 residues in the CDR3. Written as DNA, the CDR3 is TGTGCTAGCAGCCCGGGACAGGGTAACACCGGGGAGCTGTTTTTT. Its translation: CASSPGQGNTGELFF.

The chain links TRBV5-1 to TRBJ1-5; D perhaps matches TRBD1 (6 bases). V lost 0 bases and J 0 bases, leaving 10 bases between the germline ends. Germline CDR1 reads SGHRS; CDR2 reads YFSETQ. The length of the CDR3 is 16 residues. For the CDR3, the DNA is TGCGCCAGCAGCTTGGGGACAGCTTCTAGCAATCAGCCCCAGCATTTT. Residues: CASSLGTASSNQPQHF. The full variable domain, with the rest looked up from reference TRBV5-1 and TRBJ1-5, is KAGVTQTPRYLIKTRGQQVTLSCSPISGHRSVSWYQQTPGQGLQFLFEYFSETQRNKGNFPGRFSGRQFSNSRSEMNVSTLELGDSALYLCASSLGTASSNQPQHFGDGTRLSIL.

J is TRBJ2-3 and V is TRBV25-1, with 11 bases fitting TRBD2. Losses at the gene ends were 4 bases for V and 5 bases for J; bases not matched to a gene: 11. This CDR3 region has 17 residues. Germline V gene lookup returns CDR1 MGHDK and CDR2 SYGVNS. The CDR3 reads CASSALTSGEVEDTQYF. DNA for the CDR3: TGTGCCAGCAGTGCTTTGACTAGCGGGGAAGTCGAAGATACGCAGTATTTT.

The chain has TRBV13 and TRBJ2-1; 12 positions match TRBD2. CDR3 length: 16 residues. Per the germline V gene, CDR1 is PRHDT and CDR2 is FYEKMQ (reference sequence). V was clipped by 3 bases and J by 5 bases; unmatched bases: 5. The CDR3 here is CASSFWTSGNDNEQFF. DNA for the CDR3: TGTGCCAGCAGCTTTTGGACTAGCGGGAATGACAATGAGCAGTTCTTC.

V and J are TRBV5-6 and TRBJ1-1; a possible D gene is TRBD1 (5 bases). This CDR3 is 13 amino acids long. Per germline, CDR1 SGHDT and CDR2 YYEEEE. With 0 bases removed from V and 10 bases from J, the gap between germline ends came to 13 bases. CDR3 loop: CASSLAGVSGAFF. The CDR3 nucleotides are TGTGCCAGCAGCTTGGCGGGGGTAAGCGGAGCTTTCTTT.

The chain couples TRBV7-9 to TRBJ1-1; possibly TRBD1 for D (6 bases). Trimming removed 5 bases at V and 11 bases at J, with 12 bases between. Looked up from germline, CDR1 is SEHNR and CDR2 is FQNEAQ (reference sequence). The CDR3 consists of 11 residues. Here the CDR3 DNA reads TGTGCCAGCAGCCCCGCCCAGGGGGCTTTCTTT. Protein sequence: CASSPAQGAFF.

The chain is built from TRBV7-2 and TRBJ2-7; D unresolved. This CDR3 contains 12 residues. With 5 bases removed from V and 5 bases from J, the gap between germline ends came to 10 bases. Germline CDR1 reads SGHTA; CDR2 reads FQGNSA. CDR3: CASSPSSNEQYF. The DNA of the CDR3 is TGTGCCAGCAGCCCGAGTAGTAACGAGCAGTACTTC.

The chain carries TRBV5-1 and TRBJ2-3, with D possibly TRBD1 on 5 matching bases. The CDR3 runs to 15 residues. CDR1 is SGHRS, CDR2 YFSETQ, per germline. Trimming took 1 base from V and 0 from J, leaving 9 bases between them. This chain's CDR3 is CASSLSGYSTDTQYF. The CDR3 DNA reads as TGCGCCAGCAGCTTGTCAGGGTACAGCACAGATACGCAGTATTTT.

This clone was observed a few times. The chain combines TRBV29-1 with TRBJ1-1, with D possibly being TRBD1 (5 bases). Trimming cost V 7 bases and J 3 bases, with 18 bases left between them. The germline gives CDR1 SQVTM, CDR2 ANQGSEA. The CDR3 length is 14 residues. The CDR3 protein is CSGGGGRGDTEAFF. The CDR3, as DNA: TGCAGCGGGGGGGGTGGGCGCGGGGACACTGAAGCTTTCTTT.

The chain is built from TRBV19 and TRBJ2-7, with a possible D match to TRBD1 (6 bases). The V end was cut by 2 bases, the J end by 2 bases, with 13 bases between. This CDR3 contains 15 residues. Germline lookup yields CDR1 LNHDA and CDR2 SQIVND (reference sequence). The CDR3 coding sequence is TGTGCCAGTAGTATATCCCCAGGGGAGACCTACGAGCAGTACTTC. This encodes CASSISPGETYEQYF.

The chain combines TRBV9 with TRBJ1-1; 7 nucleotides align to TRBD1. Per germline, CDR1 SGDLS and CDR2 YYNGEE. Trimming at V came to 0 bases and at J to 5 bases, leaving 7 bases not matched to a gene. The CDR3 runs 15 residues. The CDR3, as DNA: TGTGCCAGCAGCGTAGGGACAGGCTTGGGAACTGAAGCTTTCTTT. This codes for CASSVGTGLGTEAFF.